This T cell receptor beta chain was captured by sequencing in a study of regulatory T cells in long-lasting Graves disease (dated by TCRdb to 2020 to 2023). With respect to the entire study: Patients with newly diagnosed Graves' disease had been on antithyroid drugs for under 3 months. The study was registered as a clinical trial and conducted in China. Patients with persistent Graves' disease were compared with patients with newly diagnosed Graves' disease using TCR sequencing and RNA sequencing of peripheral blood. A total of about 33 samples underwent TCR sequencing: about 13 from persistent and some 20 from newly diagnosed Graves' disease patients. Broad study findings and their caveats: A larger number of public clonotypes was shared among persistent patients (more than 2,500) than among newly diagnosed patients (about 990). Peripheral blood alone was examined, since thyroid tissue, which constituted the primary lesion, could not be accessed. Persistent Graves' disease patients showed lower TCR Shannon entropy and fewer highly expanded clones than newly diagnosed patients, suggesting clonal expansion. Sequencing and analysis were limited to the TCR beta chain. As a limitation, the authors acknowledged that the small sample size may reduce accuracy. Preferential use of TRBV28, TRBJ1-2 and TRBJ2-5 was observed in persistent disease, whereas TRBV20-1 and TRBJ2-1 were favored in newly diagnosed disease.

The label giving this sample's time point can be read as: newly diagnosed GD, antithyroid drugs for less than 3 months. RNA was extracted from PBMCs in TRIzol for both TCR sequencing and RNA sequencing. The diagnosis of Graves' disease was made according to American Thyroid Association guidelines. Recruitment of patients was carried out at an endocrinology department in Xi'an, China. From each patient, 7.5 to 9.5 milliliters of peripheral blood was collected into an EDTA anticoagulant tube. Ficoll Paque Plus density gradient separation was used to isolate PBMCs, and no additional T cell sorting was done. An Agilent 2100 Bioanalyzer and agarose gel were used to check RNA quality, while a NanoDrop 2000 measured RNA concentration. With respect to this clonotype: No cognate antigen has been identified for it. No per-base quality is available; no much larger clone lies one base away.

The library was made by multiplex PCR. The run used an Illumina HiSeq 4000. To build TCR beta libraries, CDR3 regions were amplified by Arm-PCR using iRepertoire HTBI primers. Before sequencing, the PCR products underwent gel purification. In the paper's pipeline: Gene usage analysis of CDR3 amino acid clonotypes relied on the roughly 60 TRBV and 14 TRBJ segments identified across samples. COPE and FqMerger were used to merge the filtered high-quality paired reads into contigs. BLAST was used to align contigs to IMGT TRBV, TRBD and TRBJ reference genes, with CDR3 defined following IMGT. Clonotypes above 0.1% frequency were classified as highly expanded clones. Shannon entropy was used to measure repertoire diversity, and the Gini coefficient was used to measure V-J evenness. Public clonotypes were defined as clonotypes shared by more than one individual. TCRdb cleaned the public reads at Q25 with fastp, built clones with MiXCR and kept in-frame beta chains. Identical CDR3 proteins give one entry, which carries the most common genes and DNA. The V and J calls here are based on TCRdb, not the publication. In all, the sample holds hundreds of thousands of distinct CDR3 sequences, and roughly a sixth of those were seen once. The top ten hold around 12% of the sample.

V lost 2 bases and J lost 9 bases, and the count of bases not matched to a germline gene is 4. Looking up the germline V gene yields CDR1 MDHEN and CDR2 SYDVKM. From its cysteine to its phenylalanine, the CDR3 spans 13 amino acids. Only the CDR3 region is kept as DNA, spanning 39 bases read in frame from base 1. These data were also reused for a study on T cells in Graves' hyperthyroidism and ophthalmopathy. In that second paper, the authors write: Graves' hyperthyroidism was defined as stable when no progression to ophthalmopathy occurred over 18 months of follow-up. Hyperthyroidism patients were aged 18 to 65 years and newly diagnosed, with disease duration of less than 2 months. Patients with uncontrolled infections, other autoimmune diseases, pregnancy or lactation were excluded. Diagnoses were established on the basis of clinical symptoms, serum thyroxine and TRAb, thyroid ultrasound, and orbital computed tomography. For the first round of RT-PCR on the TCR CDR3, the HTBI primer set was used together with the Qiagen OneStep RT-PCR kit. Most expanded thyroid clonotypes (frequency above 0.001) were also detected in blood, a finding suggesting that blood repertoires may reflect thyroid immune responses. A 13 V-J signature model separated ophthalmopathy from stable hyperthyroidism, with nearly 90% sensitivity and around 84% specificity in cross-validation and 80%/75% in testing. In validation, progression to ophthalmopathy was predicted by the model with about 70% sensitivity and 72% to 85% specificity, a median of around 5.9 months before onset. A discovery cohort of roughly 100 patients, about 44 with Graves' ophthalmopathy and 57 with stable Graves' hyperthyroidism, was used to find distinguishing TCR V-J signatures. An independent validation cohort of about 20 hyperthyroidism patients and about 15 patients who later progressed to ophthalmopathy tested prospective prediction of ophthalmopathy. The 100 or so discovery patients were divided at random into training and test sets in a 7:3 ratio. In roughly six Graves' hyperthyroidism patients, the study also compared T-cell repertoires from thyroid tissue with T-cell repertoires from blood. Once sampling was done, hyperthyroidism patients were given methimazole at a starting dose of 30 mg daily, whereas ophthalmopathy patients were given high-dose intravenous methylprednisolone. A second multiplex PCR round built the libraries, followed by size selection and purification. Paired-end sequencing of the libraries was performed with 100 bp reads on an Illumina HiSeq2000. SOAPnuke was used to process the raw data, throwing out any read that contained adapters or uncalled bases, had a mean Phred below 15, or lacked an exact constant-primer or identifier match. High-quality paired reads were merged with COPE v1.2.5, and unique nucleotide sequences were defined as clonotypes. MiTCR v1.1 was used to align the clonotypes against IMGT TRBV, TRBD and TRBJ reference segments. Only V-J combinations with frequency above 0.0001, covering 99% to 99.2% of repertoires, were analysed. The TCS score was defined as F50 (clonal expansion) divided by E x V (chaos), with BLOSUM62-based TCRdist calculated between CDR3 peptides within each V-J. Welch's t-statistics and random forest reduced roughly 530 V-J features to 10 to 15, which were used in a naive Bayes classifier (R e1071). Sample size was not statistically predetermined, and investigators were not blinded to group allocation. The paper reports TCR Vbeta CDR3 sequencing of roughly 140 peripheral blood samples: approximately 41 ophthalmopathy, over 70 hyperthyroidism and around 17 progressor patients.

The sequence came from a man between 18 and 29 years old with Graves disease. Donor details come from another sample of the same person, matched by shared clones. In this chain, TRBV28 is recombined with TRBJ2-1; 7 middle bases align to TRBD2. The source material was peripheral blood mononuclear cells (PBMCs), sampled at new diagnosis, from a patient treated with antithyroid drugs. The base sequence is TGTGCCAGCAGTTTAGCGGGAGTCCCTGAGCAGTTCTTC. Its protein reads: CASSLAGVPEQFF.